This passage covers 2 T cell receptor beta chains from one sample sequenced in a study of blood T cell repertoires in COVID-19 (TCRdb year 2020). Libraries came from the immunoSEQ multiplex PCR assay. Here the immuneACCESS table is served through TCRdb, limited to in-frame sequences with V and J called. Missing clones are a known gap in these copies; in checked studies unresolved V genes cover under half, and the rest lacks a known reason. The sample records around 260,000 clones, roughly 90% of which are singletons. The ten largest clones represent under 2% of the sample. Sequenced sample: peripheral blood. The receptor source for this set is a man aged 30 to 45 with active or convalescent COVID-19.

The chain recombines TRBV11-2 with TRBJ2-5; D is undetermined. There are 13 residues in the CDR3. V was pared by 3 bases and J by 0 bases, with 5 bases between. Per germline, CDR1 SGHAT and CDR2 FQNNGV. The CDR3 spells CASSLSYQETQYF. The CDR3 DNA is TGTGCCAGCAGCTTGTCTTACCAAGAGACCCAGTACTTC.

This chain joins TRBV5-4 and TRBJ2-2; D possibly corresponds to TRBD2 (6 bases). CDR1 and CDR2 from the germline V gene are SGHNT and YYREEE (reference sequence). This CDR3 contains 16 residues. V gave up 4 bases and J gave up 3 bases, with 16 bases separating them. The CDR3, as DNA: TGTGCCAGCAGCCCTGACCGTTGGGGGGACACCGGGGAGCTGTTTTTT. It specifies CASSPDRWGDTGELFF.